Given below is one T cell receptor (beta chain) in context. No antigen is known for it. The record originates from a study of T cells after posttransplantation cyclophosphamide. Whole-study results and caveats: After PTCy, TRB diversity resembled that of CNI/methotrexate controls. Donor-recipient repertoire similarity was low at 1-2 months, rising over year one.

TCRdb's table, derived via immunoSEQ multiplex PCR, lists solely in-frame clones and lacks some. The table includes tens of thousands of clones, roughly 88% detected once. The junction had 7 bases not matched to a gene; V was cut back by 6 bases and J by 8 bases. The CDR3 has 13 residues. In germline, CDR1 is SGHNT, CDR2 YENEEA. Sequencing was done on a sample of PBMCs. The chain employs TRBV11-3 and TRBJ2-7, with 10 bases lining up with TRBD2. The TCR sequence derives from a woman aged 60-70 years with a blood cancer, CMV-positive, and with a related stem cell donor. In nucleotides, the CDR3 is TGTGCCAGCAGTCCAGCGGGAGGGGAGAAGCAGTACTTC. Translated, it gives CASSPAGGEKQYF. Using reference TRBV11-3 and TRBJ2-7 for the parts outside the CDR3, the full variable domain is EAGVVQSPRYKIIEKKQPVAFWCNPISGHNTLYWYLQNLGQGPELLIRYENEEAVDDSQLPKDRFSAERLKGVDSTLKIQPAELGDSAVYLCASSPAGGEKQYFGPGTRLTVT.